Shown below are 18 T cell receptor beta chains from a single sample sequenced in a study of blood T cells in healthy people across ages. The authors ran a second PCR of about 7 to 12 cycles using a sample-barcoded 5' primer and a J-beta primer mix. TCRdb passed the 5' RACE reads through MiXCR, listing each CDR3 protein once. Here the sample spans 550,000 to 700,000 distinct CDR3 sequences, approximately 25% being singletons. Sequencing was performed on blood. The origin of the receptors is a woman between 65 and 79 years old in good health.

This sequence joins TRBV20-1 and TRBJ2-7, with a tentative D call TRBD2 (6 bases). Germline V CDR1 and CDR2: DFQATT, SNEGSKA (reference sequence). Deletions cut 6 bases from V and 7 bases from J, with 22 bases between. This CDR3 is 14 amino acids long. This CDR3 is CSAPGRGYYNEQYF. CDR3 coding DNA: TGCAGTGCCCCGGGGCGGGGCTACTACAATGAGCAGTACTTC.

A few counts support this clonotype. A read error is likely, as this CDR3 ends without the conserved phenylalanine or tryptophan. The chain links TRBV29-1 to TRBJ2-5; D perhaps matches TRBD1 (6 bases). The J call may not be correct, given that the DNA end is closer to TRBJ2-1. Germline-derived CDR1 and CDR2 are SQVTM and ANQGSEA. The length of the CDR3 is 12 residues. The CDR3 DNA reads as TGCAGCGTCGCTACAGGGTATAATGAGCAGTTCCTC. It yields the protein CSVATGYNEQFL.

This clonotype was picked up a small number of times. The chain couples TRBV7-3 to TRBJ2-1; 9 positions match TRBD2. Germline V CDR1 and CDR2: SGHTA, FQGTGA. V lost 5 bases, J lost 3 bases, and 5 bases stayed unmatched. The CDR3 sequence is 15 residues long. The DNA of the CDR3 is TGTGCCAGCAGCCCAGCGGGGGGCCTCTACAATGAGCAGTTCTTC. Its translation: CASSPAGGLYNEQFF.

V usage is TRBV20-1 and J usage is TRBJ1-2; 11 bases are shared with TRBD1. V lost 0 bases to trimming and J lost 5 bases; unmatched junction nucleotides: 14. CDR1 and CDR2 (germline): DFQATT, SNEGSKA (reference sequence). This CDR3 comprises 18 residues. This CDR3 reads CSARDMGDRGFQGYGYTF. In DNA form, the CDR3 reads TGCAGTGCTAGAGATATGGGGGACAGGGGGTTTCAGGGGTATGGCTACACCTTC.

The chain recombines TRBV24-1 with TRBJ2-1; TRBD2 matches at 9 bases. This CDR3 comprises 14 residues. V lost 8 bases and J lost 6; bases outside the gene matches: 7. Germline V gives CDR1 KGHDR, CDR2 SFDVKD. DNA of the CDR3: TGTGCCACCACGAGAGCGGGGGGTCTCAATGAGCAGTTCTTC. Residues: CATTRAGGLNEQFF.

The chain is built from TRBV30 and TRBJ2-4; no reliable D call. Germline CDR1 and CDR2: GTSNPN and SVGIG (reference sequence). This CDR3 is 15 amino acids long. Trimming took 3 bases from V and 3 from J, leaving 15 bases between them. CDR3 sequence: CAWSRGDSGKNIQYF. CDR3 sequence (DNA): TGTGCCTGGAGCCGAGGAGACTCGGGCAAAAACATTCAGTACTTC. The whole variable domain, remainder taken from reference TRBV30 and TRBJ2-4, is SQTIHQWPATLVQPVGSPLSLECTVEGTSNPNLYWYRQAAGRGLQLLFYSVGIGQISSEVPQNLSASRPQDRQFILSSKKLLLSDSGFYLCAWSRGDSGKNIQYFGAGTRLSVL.

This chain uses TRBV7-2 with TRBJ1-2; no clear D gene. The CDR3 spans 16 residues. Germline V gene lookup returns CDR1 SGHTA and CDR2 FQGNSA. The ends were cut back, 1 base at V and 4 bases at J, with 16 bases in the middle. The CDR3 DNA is TGTGCCAGCAGCTTAGTTGGGGAGAGGGCGGGCTATGGCTACACCTTC. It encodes CASSLVGERAGYGYTF.

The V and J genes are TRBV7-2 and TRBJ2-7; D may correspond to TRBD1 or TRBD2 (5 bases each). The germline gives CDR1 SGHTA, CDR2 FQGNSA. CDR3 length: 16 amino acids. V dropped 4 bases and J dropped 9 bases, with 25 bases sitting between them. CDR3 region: CASSYLRGRGPHGQYF. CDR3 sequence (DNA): TGTGCCAGCAGCTACCTCCGGGGACGGGGACCGCACGGGCAGTACTTC.

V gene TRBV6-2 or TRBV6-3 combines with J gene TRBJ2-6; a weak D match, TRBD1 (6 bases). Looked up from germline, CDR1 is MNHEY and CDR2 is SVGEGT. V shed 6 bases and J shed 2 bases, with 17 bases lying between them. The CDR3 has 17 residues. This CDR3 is CASREDRLLTGANVLTF. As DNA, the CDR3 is TGTGCCAGCAGAGAAGACAGGCTACTAACTGGGGCCAACGTCCTGACTTTC.

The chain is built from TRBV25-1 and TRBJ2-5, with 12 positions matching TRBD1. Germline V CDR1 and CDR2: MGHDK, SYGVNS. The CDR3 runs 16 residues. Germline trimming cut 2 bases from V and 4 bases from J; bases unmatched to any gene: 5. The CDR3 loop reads CASSEGDRGRGETQYF. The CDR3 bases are TGTGCCAGCAGTGAAGGGGACAGGGGGCGCGGAGAGACCCAGTACTTC.

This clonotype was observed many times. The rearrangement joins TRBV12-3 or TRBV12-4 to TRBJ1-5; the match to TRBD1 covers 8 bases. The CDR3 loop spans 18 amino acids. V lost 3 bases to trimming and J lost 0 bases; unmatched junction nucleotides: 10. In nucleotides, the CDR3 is TGTGCCAGCAGTTTCCCTGGACAGGGACCATATAGCAATCAGCCCCAGCATTTT. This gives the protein CASSFPGQGPYSNQPQHF.

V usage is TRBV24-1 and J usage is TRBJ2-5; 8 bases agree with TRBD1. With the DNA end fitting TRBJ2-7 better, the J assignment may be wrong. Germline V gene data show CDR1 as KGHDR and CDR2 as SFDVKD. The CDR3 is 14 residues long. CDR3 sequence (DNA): TGTGCCACCCAATCGGACAGGGACGGGAACGAGCAGTACTTC. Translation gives CATQSDRDGNEQYF.

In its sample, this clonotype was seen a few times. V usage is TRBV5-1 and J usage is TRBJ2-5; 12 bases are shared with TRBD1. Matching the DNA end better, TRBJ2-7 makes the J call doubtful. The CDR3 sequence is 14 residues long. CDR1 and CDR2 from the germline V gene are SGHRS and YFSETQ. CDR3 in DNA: TGCGCCAGCAGCCCCGGGACAGGGGGCCTCGAGCAGTACTTC. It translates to CASSPGTGGLEQYF.

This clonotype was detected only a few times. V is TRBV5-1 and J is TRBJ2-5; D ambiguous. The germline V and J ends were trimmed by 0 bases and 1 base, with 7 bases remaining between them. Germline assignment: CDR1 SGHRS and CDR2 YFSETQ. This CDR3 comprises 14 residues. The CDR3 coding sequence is TGCGCCAGCAGCTTGGGAGACTTCCAAGAGACCCAGTACTTC. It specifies CASSLGDFQETQYF.

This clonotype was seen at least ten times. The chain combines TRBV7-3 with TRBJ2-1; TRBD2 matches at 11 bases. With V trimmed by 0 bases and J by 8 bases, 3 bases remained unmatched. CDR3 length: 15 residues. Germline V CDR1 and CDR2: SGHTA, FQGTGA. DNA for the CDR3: TGTGCCAGCAGCTTAACTAGCGGGGGGGGTTATGAGCAGTTCTTC. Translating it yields CASSLTSGGGYEQFF. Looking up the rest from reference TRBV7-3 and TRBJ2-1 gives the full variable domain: GAGVSQTPSNKVTEKGKYVELRCDPISGHTALYWYRQSLGQGPEFLIYFQGTGAADDSGLPNDRFFAVRPEGSVSTLKIQRTERGDSAVYLCASSLTSGGGYEQFFGPGTRLTVL.

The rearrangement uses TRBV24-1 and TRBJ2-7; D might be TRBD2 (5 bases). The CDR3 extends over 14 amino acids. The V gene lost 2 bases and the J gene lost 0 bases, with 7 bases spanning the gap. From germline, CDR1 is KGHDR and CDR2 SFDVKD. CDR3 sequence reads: CATSDSAASYEQYF. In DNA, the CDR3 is TGTGCCACCAGTGATTCAGCGGCCTCCTACGAGCAGTACTTC.

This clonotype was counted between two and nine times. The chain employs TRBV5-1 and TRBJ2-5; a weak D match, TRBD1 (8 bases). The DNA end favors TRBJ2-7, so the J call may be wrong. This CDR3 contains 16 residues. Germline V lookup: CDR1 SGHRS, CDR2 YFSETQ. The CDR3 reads CASSLRQGTNGYEQYF. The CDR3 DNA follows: TGCGCCAGCAGCTTGAGACAGGGGACTAATGGCTACGAGCAGTACTTC.

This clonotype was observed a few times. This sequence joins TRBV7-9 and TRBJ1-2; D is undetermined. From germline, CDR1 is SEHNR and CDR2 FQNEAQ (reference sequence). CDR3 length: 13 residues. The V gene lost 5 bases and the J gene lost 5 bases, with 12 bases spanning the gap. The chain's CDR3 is CASSQTPGYGYTF. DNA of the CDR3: TGTGCCAGCAGCCAGACCCCGGGTTATGGCTACACCTTC. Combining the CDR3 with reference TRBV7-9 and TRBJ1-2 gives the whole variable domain DTGVSQNPRHKITKRGQNVTFRCDPISEHNRLYWYRQTLGQGPEFLTYFQNEAQLEKSRLLSDRFSAERPKGSFSTLEIQRTEQGDSAMYLCASSQTPGYGYTFGSGTRLTVV.